These 9 T cell receptor beta chains came from one sample sequenced in a study of T cells in Graves' hyperthyroidism and ophthalmopathy. From RNA transcripts, TCR beta CDR3 regions were amplified. HTBI primers were the set used in a first-round RT-PCR of the TCR CDR3. TCRdb analysed the multiplex PCR reads with MiXCR anew, one entry per CDR3 protein. The repertoire holds roughly 500,000 distinct CDR3 sequences, with about 46% as singletons. Sequencing was performed on peripheral blood or thyroid tissue (not recorded which). All receptors come from an adult woman with Graves' disease, either hyperthyroidism or ophthalmopathy (not recorded which).

The rearrangement uses TRBV10-3 and TRBJ1-5, with D maybe TRBD1 (6 bases). The germline gives CDR1 ENHRY, CDR2 SYGVKD. V was cut by 9 bases and J by 0 bases, with 9 bases left in between. The CDR3 is made up of 13 amino acids. The CDR3 region has the DNA TGTGCCATAGGGGGAAATAGCAATCAGCCCCAGCATTTT. Its translation: CAIGGNSNQPQHF.

V usage is TRBV7-3 and J usage is TRBJ2-7, with D possibly being TRBD2 (5 bases). Per germline, CDR1 SGHTA and CDR2 FQGTGA. The V end was cut by 6 bases, the J end by 9 bases, with 21 bases between. This CDR3 has 14 residues. CDR3 residues: CASSPGSSLDTQYF. The CDR3 DNA follows: TGTGCCAGCAGTCCGGGAAGCTCCTTAGATACGCAGTACTTC.

The V call is TRBV7-2, the J call TRBJ1-5; weak D call: TRBD1 (6 bases). V lost 6 bases and J 8 bases, leaving 14 bases between the germline ends. The CDR3 length is 13 residues. Per the germline V gene, CDR1 is SGHTA and CDR2 is FQGNSA. The DNA for the CDR3 is TGTGCCAGCAGTGATCAGGGGTTGGAGCCCCAGCATTTT. Translated: CASSDQGLEPQHF.

This clonotype occurred a few times. The junction and the germline gene differ at one end; a read error may be behind it. V is TRBV6-2 or TRBV6-3 and J is TRBJ2-7; tentatively, D is TRBD1 or TRBD2 (5 bases each). CDR1 is MNHEY, CDR2 SVGEGT, per germline. The CDR3 is 14 amino acids. The CDR3 DNA reads TGTGCTAGCAGGTCTTGGGGGAGACCCTACGAGCAGTACTTC. This gives the protein CASRSWGRPYEQYF.

The CDR3 here is CAISEEGHYGYTF. The CDR3 coding sequence is TGTGCCATCAGTGAGGAGGGGCACTATGGCTACACCTTC. V is TRBV10-3 and J is TRBJ1-2, with D possibly TRBD1 on 5 matching bases. This CDR3 region has 13 residues. CDR1 is ENHRY, CDR2 SYGVKD, per germline. Trimming took off 2 bases at V and 3 bases at J, with 7 bases between the two ends.

This clonotype appeared many times. The chain joins TRBV7-2 to TRBJ1-2; D not resolved. This CDR3 is 12 amino acids long. Trimming cost V 6 bases and J 2 bases, with 7 bases left between them. Per germline, CDR1 SGHTA and CDR2 FQGNSA. CDR3 in amino acids: CASSNQNYGYTF. The CDR3 DNA reads TGTGCCAGCAGTAACCAGAACTATGGCTACACCTTC.

The chain employs TRBV7-2 and TRBJ2-5; no firm D call. V lost 5 bases and J 9 bases, leaving 19 bases between the germline ends. The CDR3 sequence is 14 residues long. CDR1 SGHTA and CDR2 FQGNSA come from the germline V gene. The CDR3 nucleotides are TGTGCCAGCAGCCGGAATCTCGGCAATCAGCCCCAGTACTTC. The encoded protein is CASSRNLGNQPQYF.

This clonotype was counted between two and nine times. The CDR3 DNA is TGTGCCAGCAGTCCAAGCGGGAGGGAACGCGAGCAGTACTTC. Protein sequence: CASSPSGREREQYF. V gene TRBV6-6 combines with J gene TRBJ2-7; 10 nucleotides align to TRBD2. CDR1 is MNHNY, CDR2 SVGAGI, per germline (reference sequence). The V gene end was trimmed by 5 bases and the J gene end by 6 bases; junction bases not matched to a gene: 7. This CDR3 spans 14 amino acids.

At least ten counts were recorded for this clonotype. The chain has TRBV20-1 and TRBJ1-2, with D possibly matching TRBD1 (6 bases). V gave up 1 base and J gave up 6 bases, with 21 bases separating them. Germline lookup yields CDR1 DFQATT and CDR2 SNEGSKA (reference sequence). CDR3 length: 16 residues. CDR3 residues: CSARARDTSGDDGYTF. The CDR3 nucleotides are TGCAGTGCTAGAGCCCGGGACACTTCCGGGGACGATGGCTACACCTTC.